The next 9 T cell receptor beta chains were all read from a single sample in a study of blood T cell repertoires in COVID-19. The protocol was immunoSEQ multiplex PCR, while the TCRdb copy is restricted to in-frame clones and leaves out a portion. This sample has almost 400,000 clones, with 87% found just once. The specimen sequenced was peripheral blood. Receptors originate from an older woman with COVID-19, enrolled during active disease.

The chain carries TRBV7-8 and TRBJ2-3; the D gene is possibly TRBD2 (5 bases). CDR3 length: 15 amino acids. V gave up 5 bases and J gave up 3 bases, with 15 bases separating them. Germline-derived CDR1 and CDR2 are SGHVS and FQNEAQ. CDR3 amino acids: CASSPIVGETDTQYF. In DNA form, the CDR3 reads TGTGCCAGCAGCCCAATAGTTGGGGAGACAGATACGCAGTATTTT. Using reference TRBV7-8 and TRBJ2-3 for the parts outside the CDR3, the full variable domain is GAGVSQSPRYKVAKRGQDVALRCDPISGHVSLFWYQQALGQGPEFLTYFQNEAQLDKSGLPSDRFFAERPEGSVSTLKIQRTQQEDSAVYLCASSPIVGETDTQYFGPGTRLTVL.

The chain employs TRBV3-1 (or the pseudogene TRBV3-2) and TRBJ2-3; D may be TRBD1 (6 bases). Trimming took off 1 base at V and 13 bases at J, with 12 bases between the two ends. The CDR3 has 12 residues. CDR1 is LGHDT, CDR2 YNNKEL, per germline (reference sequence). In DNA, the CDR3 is TGTGCCAGCAGCCAAGGGGGGCAGGGAGAGTATTTT. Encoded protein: CASSQGGQGEYF.

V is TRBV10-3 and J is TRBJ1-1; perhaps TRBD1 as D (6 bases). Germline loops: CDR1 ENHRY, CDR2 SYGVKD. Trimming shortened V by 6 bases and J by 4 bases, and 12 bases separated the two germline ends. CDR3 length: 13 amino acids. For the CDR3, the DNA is TGTGCCATCAGGAACAGGGTAGGCACTGAAGCTTTCTTT. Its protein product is CAIRNRVGTEAFF.

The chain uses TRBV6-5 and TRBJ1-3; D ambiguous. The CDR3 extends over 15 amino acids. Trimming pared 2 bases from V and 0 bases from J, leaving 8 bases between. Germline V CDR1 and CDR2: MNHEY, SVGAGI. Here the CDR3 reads CASSYDWNSGNTIYF. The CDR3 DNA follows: TGTGCCAGCAGTTACGACTGGAACTCTGGAAACACCATATATTTT.

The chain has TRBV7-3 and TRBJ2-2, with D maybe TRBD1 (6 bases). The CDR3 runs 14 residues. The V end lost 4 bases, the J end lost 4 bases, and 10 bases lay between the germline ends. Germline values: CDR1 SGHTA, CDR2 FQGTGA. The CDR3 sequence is CASSWGQLTGELFF. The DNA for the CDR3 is TGTGCCAGCAGCTGGGGGCAGCTCACCGGGGAGCTGTTTTTT.

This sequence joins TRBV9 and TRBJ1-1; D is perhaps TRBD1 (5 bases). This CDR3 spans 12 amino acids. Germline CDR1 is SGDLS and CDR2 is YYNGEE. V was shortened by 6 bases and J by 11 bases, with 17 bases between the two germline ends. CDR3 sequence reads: CASKGETTAAFF. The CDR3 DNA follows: TGTGCCAGCAAAGGTGAAACGACAGCCGCTTTCTTT.

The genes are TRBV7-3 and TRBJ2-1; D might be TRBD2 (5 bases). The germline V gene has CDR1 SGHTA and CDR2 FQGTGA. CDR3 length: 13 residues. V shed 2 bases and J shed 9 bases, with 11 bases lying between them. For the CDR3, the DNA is TGTGCCAGCAGCTTAGCGGAGGTGGGTGAGCAGTTCTTC. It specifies CASSLAEVGEQFF. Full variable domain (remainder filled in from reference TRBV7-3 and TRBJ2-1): GAGVSQTPSNKVTEKGKYVELRCDPISGHTALYWYRQSLGQGPEFLIYFQGTGAADDSGLPNDRFFAVRPEGSVSTLKIQRTERGDSAVYLCASSLAEVGEQFFGPGTRLTVL.

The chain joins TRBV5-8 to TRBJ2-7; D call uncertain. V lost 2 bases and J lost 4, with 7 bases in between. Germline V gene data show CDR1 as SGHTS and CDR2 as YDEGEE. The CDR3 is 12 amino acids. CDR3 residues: CASSLQSYEQYF. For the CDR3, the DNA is TGTGCCAGCAGCTTACAATCTTACGAGCAGTACTTC.

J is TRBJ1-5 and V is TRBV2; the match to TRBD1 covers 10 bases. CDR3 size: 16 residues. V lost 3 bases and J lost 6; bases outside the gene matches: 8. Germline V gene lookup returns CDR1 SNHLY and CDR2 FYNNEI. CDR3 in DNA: TGTGCCAGCAGTGACCAACCGGGACAGGGGCGTCAGCCCCAGCATTTT. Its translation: CASSDQPGQGRQPQHF.